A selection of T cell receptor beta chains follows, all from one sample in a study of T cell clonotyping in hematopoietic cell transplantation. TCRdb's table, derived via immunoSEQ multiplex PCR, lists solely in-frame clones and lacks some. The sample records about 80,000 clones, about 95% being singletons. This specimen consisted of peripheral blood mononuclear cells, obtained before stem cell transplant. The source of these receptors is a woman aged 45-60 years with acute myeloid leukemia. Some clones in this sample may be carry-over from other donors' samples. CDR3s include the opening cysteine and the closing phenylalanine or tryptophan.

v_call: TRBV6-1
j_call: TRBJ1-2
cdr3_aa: CASSVGGGTGGNYGYTF

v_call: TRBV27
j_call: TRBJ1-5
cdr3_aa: CASSLSWGNQPQHF

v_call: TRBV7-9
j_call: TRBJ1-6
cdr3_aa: CASSFGSGRLNSPLHF

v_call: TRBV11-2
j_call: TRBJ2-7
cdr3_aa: CASSSFTGLVSEQYF

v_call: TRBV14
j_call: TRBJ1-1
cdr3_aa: CASSQAGQPNTEAFF

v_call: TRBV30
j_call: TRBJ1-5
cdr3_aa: CAWSVNPVYGGDQPQHF

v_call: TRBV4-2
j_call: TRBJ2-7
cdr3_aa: CASSQESYPPYEQYF

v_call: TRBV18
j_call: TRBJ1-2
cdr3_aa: CASSQGRASQGYTF

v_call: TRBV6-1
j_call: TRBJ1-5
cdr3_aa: CASSESGDNQPQHF

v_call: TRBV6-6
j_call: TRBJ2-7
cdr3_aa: CASWSSGTRFYEQYF

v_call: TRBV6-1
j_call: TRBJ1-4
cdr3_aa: CASSPQAGEKLFF

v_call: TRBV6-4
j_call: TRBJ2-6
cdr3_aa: CASSDKGGRANVLTF

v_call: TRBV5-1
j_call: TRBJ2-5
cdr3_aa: CASSFTSGSYQETQYF

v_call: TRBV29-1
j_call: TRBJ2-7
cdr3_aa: CSVEYQTSSFSYEQYF

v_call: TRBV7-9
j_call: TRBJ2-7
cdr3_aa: CASSRGQATYEQYF

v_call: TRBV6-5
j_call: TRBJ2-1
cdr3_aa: CATRSFGLVYNEQFF